This TCR beta chain was sequenced during a study of cytomegalovirus exposure and HLA in healthy donors (dated by TCRdb to 2015 to 2018). For the study in its entirety: An earlier analysis of some 620 of the donors reported roughly 300 Gb of sequence data and 95 million to 140 million unique TCR beta sequences obtained from about 179 million T cells. About 300 gigabases of sequencing data and 78 million or so unique TCR sequences were included in an early release covering 550 to 650 HLA-typed donors. The genetic ancestry cluster associated with self-reported Caucasian donors included about 84% of the roughly 390 genotyped donors. The study aimed to test whether cataloging public T cell receptors could reveal signatures of past pathogen exposure. Using immunosequencing, the study profiled T cell repertoires from fewer than 700 subjects and related those repertoires to cytomegalovirus serostatus. Along with the roughly 700-subject first cohort, a separate validation cohort of some 130 different subjects was used. To predict cytomegalovirus infection status, the study brought together high-throughput TCR immunosequencing, statistical association of individual TCRs with disease status, and machine learning. A later analysis re-examined previously published TCR beta repertoires from roughly 720 donors and added high-resolution HLA genotyping to investigate patterns of TCR occurrence. Rather than drawing on any new phenotypic data, the later analysis identified candidate immune exposures from TCR beta sequences and the way those sequences occurred across donors. To decide whether each TCR beta V gene segment behaved as functional or pseudogenic, an earlier analysis of some 600 of the donors relied on high-throughput TCR beta sequencing. Donor age, sex, ethnicity and CMV serostatus were collected together with the repertoire data. In a later genetic analysis, genome-wide SNP genotypes for about three fifths of the roughly 670 donors were used, and that subset was treated as a discovery cohort. All discovery cohort repertoires had been generated using a single sequencing platform. Both class I and class II loci were covered by HLA typing, at four-digit resolution. The number of typed donors differed by locus: about 620-630 for A, B, C, DRB1 and DQB1; 500 to 550 for DQA1; some 590 for DPA1; and about 450 for DPB1. Roughly 5 DR-DQ haplotypes were handled as single units for association and clustering, since linkage in the cohort was strong. Across 398 genotyped donors of the cohort, an average of about 250,000 unique TCR beta nucleotide sequences per donor were sequenced, and roughly a sixth of those sequences were non-productive.

The study at large found these results: According to a later analysis, most CMV-associated TCR beta chains appeared to be HLA-restricted, and the HLA associations seemed to be driven largely by CMV exposure. In both the original and validation cohorts, the classifier was reported to diagnose cytomegalovirus status with high specificity and sensitivity. Compared with equally common non-associated chains, HLA-associated TCR beta chains in a later analysis were more clonally expanded and had lower generation probabilities. Sequencing depth was assumed to be roughly uniform across donors in the presence/absence analyses, though that assumption may not hold. A later analysis reported that several top co-occurrence clusters appeared linked to parvovirus B19, influenza, CMV and Epstein-Barr virus. Correlated functional status among segregating V segments might reflect linkage disequilibrium, but an unknown experimental factor could not be ruled out. Because HLA typing was unavailable for some donors at each locus, only the typed subset was used in association tests. Most TCR sequences were seen in very few donors, while some public TCRs were found in many individuals. In an earlier analysis of approximately 600 of the donors, most TCR beta V segments were observed in productive rearrangements about 87% or about 30% of the time, broadly matching IMGT annotations. This cohort had only TCR beta chains sequenced, and the lack of alpha or paired-chain data limited which features could be detected. In a later analysis, the rate of TCR association differed among HLA loci, with DRB1 alleles having the most associated TCRs and HLA-C alleles having the fewest. A further reported finding was that TCR beta sequences accurately predicted the HLA-A and HLA-B alleles for most subjects in the first cohort. V-gene and J-gene trimming of TCR beta chains was associated with a missense DCLRE1C variant in a later genetic analysis, and the association was replicated in an independent cohort. CMV serostatus was the only immune exposure information available for the cohort. Specific HLA alleles were associated with roughly 16,000 TCR beta sequences at a false discovery rate of 0.05 in a later analysis. The authors suggested that the approach could potentially be generalized to other disease states and immunological phenotypes. The study listed 164 TCR beta chains as associated with cytomegalovirus. A few of the identified cytomegalovirus-associated TCR beta chains were confirmed in vitro to be specific for cytomegalovirus antigens. Compared with the approximately 720-donor mean, donors in an Asian-associated ancestry cluster had fewer N-insertions in productive TCRs, according to a later genetic analysis. When HLA alleles, especially DR and DQ, strongly co-occurred, attributing TCR associations to individual alleles was difficult. The earlier analysis of fewer than 750 of the donors excluded about 16 rarely observed V segments, including chromosome 9 orphons, because counts were too low. A cluster of highly shared sequence variants was judged likely to be a technical artifact of the sequencing pipeline.

The cohort consisted of approximately 690 healthy bone marrow donors. At the time of sampling, every cohort member was nominally healthy, though immune exposures that went unrecorded were likely present. The donor tested CMV seropositive, placing the donor among the 289 seropositive members of the cohort. A peripheral blood sample was collected from each donor, and TCR beta sequencing was performed on peripheral blood mononuclear cells. Genomic DNA was extracted from the blood cell samples with the Qiagen DNeasy Blood Extraction Kit. About this clone itself: Its antigen is unknown. No quality values exist for individual bases; no much larger clone is one base distant.

Library generation was performed with the immunoSEQ multiplex PCR assay. A mixture of 60 forward primers for TCR Vbeta segments and 13 reverse primers for TCR Jbeta segments was used in the multiplex PCR. Amplification of the CDR3 region of rearranged TCR beta genes was performed with a multiplex PCR assay on genomic DNA. Amplified TCR beta libraries were sequenced as 87-base-pair reads on the Illumina HiSeq System. As for how the authors treated the data: A later analysis counted around 72 million unique TCR beta chains across the 500 to 850 repertoires, and some 11 million of these chains were shared by at least two donors. Raw reads were error-corrected and collapsed into unique sequences by a nearest-neighbor algorithm in which closely related sequences were merged to remove PCR and sequencing errors. V, D and J gene segments were assigned by aligning CDR3 sequences to IMGT reference sequences. For a sequence to be retained, at least a six-nucleotide match to both a V gene segment and a J gene segment was required. A rearrangement was called productive if the CDR3 had no stop codons and remained in frame with V and J, and every other rearrangement was called non-productive. CDR3 was defined according to IMGT convention as the region running from the second conserved V-encoded cysteine to the conserved J-encoded phenylalanine. The earlier analysis of 587 of the donors excluded sequences that lacked an unambiguous match to a single V gene segment. In an earlier analysis of 500 to 750 of the donors, V segments were called functional above 56.7% productive rearrangements and were called segregating when the between-donor standard deviation exceeded 5%. A statistical classification framework was built to diagnose cytomegalovirus status from the catalog of TCR beta chain sequences. V and J gene assignment, in a later analysis, came from comparing TCR nucleotide sequences with IMGT/GENE-DB human TR gene sequences. Using the TCRdist pipeline, a later analysis assigned CDR3 sequences along with most-parsimonious VDJ recombination scenarios. In a later analysis, each TCR beta chain was defined by its CDR3 amino acid sequence together with its V-gene family, and reads lacking a unique V-gene family were excluded. A later analysis removed 592 highly shared, low-generation-probability nucleotide sequences to deal with suspected cross-contamination and a sequencing artifact. For each public chain, a later analysis derived a clonal expansion index from normalized ranks of inferred template counts within each repertoire. In a later analysis, generation probabilities were computed using a VDJ recombination model fitted to out-of-frame rearrangements, and the results were checked against IGoR. In a later analysis, TCR-TCR, TCR-HLA and TCR-CMV co-occurrence was scored with hypergeometric tests, and a repertoire-size bias correction was applied to TCR pairs. In a later analysis, false discovery rates were estimated by permuting HLA or CMV assignments 20 times. In a later analysis, co-occurring TCRs were grouped with DBSCAN, and TCRdist sequence similarity was added when clustering was performed within HLA-allele-positive subsets. Repertoires with fewer than 30,000 or more than 120,000 public chains were left out of co-occurrence clustering, as were about five repertoires with anomalous nucleotide sharing. TCRdb mirrors the immuneACCESS table, restricted to in-frame sequences. Some clones are absent from its copies; in checked studies, under half trace to an unresolved V gene, and the reason for the others is unknown. That table is the source of V, J and clone size, and D and trimming were worked out from the DNA. A total of 150,000 to 200,000 clones appear in this sample, around 80% of them only once. The ten largest clonotypes hold around 2.2% of the sample.

Sequencing was carried out using PBMCs. This clonotype was sampled from a woman aged 18-30 years in good health and CMV-seropositive.

DNA sequence: TGCGCCAGCAGCCCCGGTAGGGAGATCTATGGCTACACCTTC. The resulting protein is CASSPGREIYGYTF. In this chain, TRBV4-3 is recombined with TRBJ1-2; no D segment can be confidently identified. CDR1 and CDR2 (LGHNA, YSLEER) derive from the germline V gene. Deletion took 4 bases off V and 4 bases off J, with a span of 13 bases between the germline ends. From the cysteine up to the phenylalanine, the CDR3 has a length of 14 residues. Here the CDR3 DNA is all that survives: 42 bases in frame from base 1.